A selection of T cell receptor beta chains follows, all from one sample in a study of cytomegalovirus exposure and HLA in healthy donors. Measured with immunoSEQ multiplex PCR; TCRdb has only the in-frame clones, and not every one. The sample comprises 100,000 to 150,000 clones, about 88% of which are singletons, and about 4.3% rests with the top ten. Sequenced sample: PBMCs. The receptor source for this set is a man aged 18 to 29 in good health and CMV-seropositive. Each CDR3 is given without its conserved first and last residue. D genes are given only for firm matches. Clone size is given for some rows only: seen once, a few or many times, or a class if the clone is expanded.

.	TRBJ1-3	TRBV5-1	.	ASSLGGALGDTIY
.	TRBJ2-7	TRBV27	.	ASSLGSGGNYEQY
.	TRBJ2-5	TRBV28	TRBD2	ASSTSGSGGYQETQY
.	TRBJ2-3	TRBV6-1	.	ASRPGGGPNTQY
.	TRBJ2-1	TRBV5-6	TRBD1	ASSFQQGIWDNEQF
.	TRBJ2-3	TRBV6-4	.	ASSDLPGSGDTQY
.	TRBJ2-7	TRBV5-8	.	ASSPAYEQY
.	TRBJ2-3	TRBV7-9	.	ASRPWTARVSTSTDTQY
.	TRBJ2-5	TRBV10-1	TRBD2	ASSESGTSETQY
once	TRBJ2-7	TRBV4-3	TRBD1	ASSVGQGNYEQY
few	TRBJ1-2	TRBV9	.	ASSRYGYT
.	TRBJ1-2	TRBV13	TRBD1	ASSSGQGLYGYT
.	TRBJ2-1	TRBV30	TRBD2	ASSGGTSGALYNEQF
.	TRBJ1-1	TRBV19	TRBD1	ASLLGGRANTEAF
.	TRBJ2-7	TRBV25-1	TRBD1	ASRPGTGYYEQY
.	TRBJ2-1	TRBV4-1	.	ASSHKMWRGLYNEQF
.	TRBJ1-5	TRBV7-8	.	ASSSGADNQPQH
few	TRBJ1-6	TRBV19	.	ASSISSGADSPLH
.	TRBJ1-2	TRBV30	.	ASRPPLWGYT
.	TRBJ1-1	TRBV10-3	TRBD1	AMAGQGAGTEAF
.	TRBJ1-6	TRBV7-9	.	ASSLARRQGHNSPLH
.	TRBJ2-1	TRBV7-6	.	ASSLKLANEQF
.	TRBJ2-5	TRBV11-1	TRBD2	ASSPRGGETQY
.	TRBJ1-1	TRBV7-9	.	ASSASGYTEAF